A single sample is the source of the 28 T cell receptor beta chains below, sequenced in a study of PD-1 blockade in classical Hodgkin lymphoma (dated by TCRdb to 2020 to 2022). The label giving this sample's time point can be read as: cycle 4 day 1 (C4D1), after five to seven weeks of nivolumab. Relapse after autologous stem cell transplantation had occurred in all trial patients, and cohorts A, B and C were distinguished by prior brentuximab vedotin exposure. The method behind the library was the immunoSEQ multiplex PCR assay. In its TCRdb copy, this immuneACCESS table keeps in-frame sequences only and misses some clones. Where compared with another copy, unresolved V genes explain less than half of these, and the others have no known cause. This sample is represented by about 90,000 clones; 90% of them were singletons. The ten largest clones represent around 2.7% of the sample. The sequenced sample was peripheral blood mononuclear cells (PBMCs), obtained before the fourth cycle of nivolumab. The receptors derive from a human donor with classical Hodgkin lymphoma.

The chain is built from TRBV10-3 and TRBJ1-3, with TRBD1 matching 11 bases. Germline CDR1 reads ENHRY; CDR2 reads SYGVKD. Losses at the gene ends were 8 bases for V and 6 bases for J; bases not matched to a gene: 15. CDR3 length: 17 amino acids. CDR3 sequence (DNA): TGTGCCATCGCGGACAGGGGGCTAAGCAAGACGGTAAACACCATATATTTT. This encodes CAIADRGLSKTVNTIYF.

The chain carries TRBV30 and TRBJ1-2; D is ambiguous. V lost 6 bases and J 8 bases, leaving 16 bases between the germline ends. This CDR3 comprises 12 residues. Germline V CDR1 and CDR2: GTSNPN, SVGIG (reference sequence). CDR3 sequence reads: CACGEEGWGYTF. As DNA, the CDR3 is TGTGCCTGCGGGGAGGAAGGATGGGGCTACACCTTC. Complete variable domain (other parts from reference TRBV30 and TRBJ1-2): SQTIHQWPATLVQPVGSPLSLECTVEGTSNPNLYWYRQAAGRGLQLLFYSVGIGQISSEVPQNLSASRPQDRQFILSSKKLLLSDSGFYLCACGEEGWGYTFGSGTRLTVV.

The chain carries TRBV19 and TRBJ2-7; D gene unclear. The V end was cut by 3 bases, the J end by 3 bases, with 12 bases between. Germline-derived CDR1 and CDR2 are LNHDA and SQIVND (reference sequence). The CDR3 runs to 14 residues. In DNA, the CDR3 is TGTGCCAGTAGTATGGCGGCAGCGAACTACGAGCAGTACTTC. The encoded protein is CASSMAAANYEQYF.

The chain is built from TRBV28 and TRBJ2-5; a weak D match, TRBD1 (5 bases). The CDR3 runs to 14 residues. Germline V gene data show CDR1 as MDHEN and CDR2 as SYDVKM. V was pared by 5 bases and J by 2 bases, with 12 bases between. As DNA, the CDR3 is TGTGCCAGCAGTGACGACAGAATTCAAGAGACCCAGTACTTC. Translation: CASSDDRIQETQYF.

The chain is built from TRBV4-3 and TRBJ2-7; the D gene is possibly TRBD1 (6 bases). Germline-derived CDR1 and CDR2 are LGHNA and YSLEER. V was clipped by 3 bases and J by 7 bases, with 13 bases between them. The CDR3 runs 13 residues. The CDR3: CASSHSTGFEQYF. The CDR3 DNA follows: TGCGCCAGCAGCCACTCTACAGGGTTTGAGCAGTACTTC.

The chain links TRBV5-1 to TRBJ2-1; 15 bases align to TRBD2. The V segment lost 0 bases and the J segment 7 bases; nucleotides outside the gene matches: 5. In germline, CDR1 is SGHRS, CDR2 YFSETQ. CDR3 length: 17 amino acids. In nucleotides, the CDR3 is TGCGCCAGCAGCTTGGCTAGGACTAGCGGGGGGGCGAATGAGCAGTTCTTC. Its translation: CASSLARTSGGANEQFF.

The genes are TRBV19 and TRBJ1-4; perhaps TRBD1 as D (6 bases). The V gene's germline CDR1 is LNHDA and CDR2 SQIVND (reference sequence). Trimming took off 6 bases at V and 8 bases at J, with 10 bases between the two ends. The CDR3 spans 12 residues. For the CDR3, the DNA is TGTGCCAGTAGGGACAGCGTGGAAAAACTGTTTTTT. This translates into CASRDSVEKLFF.

The chain recombines TRBV6-5 with TRBJ2-3; D remains unclear. The CDR3 extends over 13 amino acids. The V gene's germline CDR1 is MNHEY and CDR2 SVGAGI. The germline V and J ends were trimmed by 6 bases and 2 bases, with 9 bases remaining between them. This chain's CDR3 is CASRTTSTDTQYF. The CDR3 region has the DNA TGTGCCAGCAGAACAACATCCACAGATACGCAGTATTTT.

The chain joins TRBV6-6 to TRBJ2-7; D is ambiguous. The V and J ends lost 6 bases and 2 bases respectively, with 14 bases between them. Germline V lookup: CDR1 MNHNY, CDR2 SVGAGI (reference sequence). This CDR3 has 14 residues. DNA of the CDR3: TGTGCCAGCAGCCTTGACCGCCACCCCTACGAGCAGTACTTC. It specifies CASSLDRHPYEQYF.

The J gene is TRBJ1-2, the V gene TRBV5-6; tentative D call: TRBD1 (5 bases). Germline assignment: CDR1 SGHDT and CDR2 YYEEEE. The CDR3 consists of 13 residues. Between the trimmed V and J ends, which lost 1 base and 7 bases, there was a span of 11 bases. CDR3 sequence: CASSLRQGGGYTF. CDR3 coding DNA: TGTGCCAGCAGCTTGAGGCAGGGCGGTGGCTACACCTTC.

This chain joins TRBV21-1 and TRBJ1-2; TRBD1, as called in the table, went unchecked against the DNA. TRBV21-1 is recorded as a pseudogene. The CDR3 has 18 amino acids. As DNA, the CDR3 is TGTGCCAGCAGCTCTTGGGGGGGACAGGGCCCTCTTAATTTTGGCTACACCTTC. Translated: CASSSWGGQGPLNFGYTF.

The chain carries TRBV28 and TRBJ2-7; a weak D match, TRBD1 (6 bases). Trimming removed 8 bases from V and 0 bases from J, with 8 bases in between. The CDR3 extends over 12 amino acids. Germline CDR1 is MDHEN and CDR2 is SYDVKM. The CDR3 protein is CASWDISYEQYF. The CDR3 DNA sequence: TGTGCCAGCTGGGACATCTCCTACGAGCAGTACTTC.

The chain links TRBV7-3 to TRBJ2-1; TRBD1 matches 7 bases. The CDR3 extends over 14 amino acids. The trim removed 5 bases at V and 3 bases at J, leaving 4 bases unmatched. Germline CDR1 and CDR2: SGHTA and FQGTGA. The CDR3 DNA reads TGTGCCAGCAGCCCGGGACAGAACTACAATGAGCAGTTCTTC. Protein sequence: CASSPGQNYNEQFF. The variable domain in full, with the rest retrieved from reference TRBV7-3 and TRBJ2-1, is GAGVSQTPSNKVTEKGKYVELRCDPISGHTALYWYRQSLGQGPEFLIYFQGTGAADDSGLPNDRFFAVRPEGSVSTLKIQRTERGDSAVYLCASSPGQNYNEQFFGPGTRLTVL.

V is TRBV11-2 and J is TRBJ1-1, with D maybe TRBD1 (6 bases). Germline values: CDR1 SGHAT, CDR2 FQNNGV. The CDR3 is 13 residues long. Trimming took off 7 bases at V and 1 base at J, with 10 bases between the two ends. The CDR3 sequence: CASMRTANTEAFF. CDR3 DNA sequence: TGTGCCAGCATGCGGACAGCGAACACTGAAGCTTTCTTT.

A few counts support this clone. The chain combines TRBV2 with TRBJ1-5; TRBD1 might be the D (6 bases). Trimming stripped 6 bases from V and 7 bases from J, with 16 bases between. Looked up from germline, CDR1 is SNHLY and CDR2 is FYNNEI. This CDR3 contains 14 residues. CDR3 coding DNA: TGTGCCAGCAGCCAAAAACGGGGGCTCCAGCCCCAGCATTTT. Its translation: CASSQKRGLQPQHF.

This clone appeared once. V and J are TRBV6-5 and TRBJ1-2, with D possibly matching TRBD1 (5 bases). The CDR3 runs 13 residues. Germline V gene data show CDR1 as MNHEY and CDR2 as SVGAGI. V gave up 4 bases and J gave up 8 bases, with 14 bases separating them. The CDR3 region has the DNA TGTGCCAGCAGTTCCGGGACGGCTCTCGGCTACACCTTC. Its protein is CASSSGTALGYTF.

The J gene is TRBJ1-4, the V gene TRBV7-2; perhaps TRBD1 as D (5 bases). CDR3 size: 15 residues. V was pared by 5 bases and J by 8 bases, with 18 bases between. In germline, CDR1 is SGHTA, CDR2 FQGNSA. CDR3 loop: CASSPDAGFGEKLFF. In DNA form, the CDR3 reads TGTGCCAGCAGCCCCGATGCAGGGTTCGGAGAAAAACTGTTTTTT.

This clone was observed once. The V gene is TRBV11-1, the J gene TRBJ2-2; perhaps TRBD2 as D (7 bases). The CDR3 sequence is 15 residues long. CDR1 SGHAT and CDR2 FQDESV come from the germline V gene (reference sequence). V lost 5 bases to trimming and J lost 3 bases, with 13 bases between them. The CDR3 nucleotides read TGTGCCAGCAGCCCTGAGGGGGGGCACACCGGGGAGCTGTTTTTT. Amino acids: CASSPEGGHTGELFF.

The chain has TRBV10-3 and TRBJ2-3; tentative D call: TRBD2 (5 bases). Germline lookup yields CDR1 ENHRY and CDR2 SYGVKD. CDR3 length: 13 amino acids. Trimming removed 4 bases at V and 6 bases at J, with 11 bases between. The CDR3 DNA sequence: TGTGCCATCAGTGGCCTCGGCGGGGATACGCAGTATTTT. Encoded protein: CAISGLGGDTQYF.

The CDR3 region has the DNA TGCAGCGTTGACGGACAGGGCCCTTCCTACGAGCAGTACTTC. Its protein product is CSVDGQGPSYEQYF. V usage is TRBV29-1 and J usage is TRBJ2-7; the match to TRBD1 covers 8 bases. V was clipped by 3 bases and J by 1 base; unmatched bases: 5. The CDR3 is made up of 14 amino acids. Germline CDR1 and CDR2: SQVTM and ANQGSEA.

The chain recombines TRBV10-3 with TRBJ1-1; D is possibly TRBD1 (6 bases). The CDR3 runs 14 residues. Germline V CDR1 and CDR2: ENHRY, SYGVKD. V lost 6 bases, J lost 0 bases, and 11 bases lay in between. CDR3 sequence (DNA): TGTGCCATCAGCCCACAGGGATTGAACACTGAAGCTTTCTTT. Its protein product is CAISPQGLNTEAFF.

J is TRBJ2-3 and V is TRBV15; 7 nucleotides align to TRBD2. Germline V lookup: CDR1 LNHNV, CDR2 YYDKDF (reference sequence). This CDR3 contains 15 residues. After removal of 8 bases from V and 6 bases from J, the junction contained 14 bases not matched to a gene. CDR3: CATAGLGTVGDTQYF. CDR3 sequence (DNA): TGTGCCACCGCTGGACTAGGGACCGTCGGGGATACGCAGTATTTT.

This clone is a singleton in its sample. V and J are TRBV10-3 and TRBJ2-7, with 7 bases aligning to TRBD2. There are 13 residues in the CDR3. The ends lost 4 bases at V and 2 bases at J; junction bases unmatched: 2. Germline CDR1 ENHRY, CDR2 SYGVKD. The CDR3 bases are TGTGCCATCAGTGGACTAGCCCCCTACGAGCAGTACTTC. Its protein is CAISGLAPYEQYF.

The chain links TRBV30 to TRBJ2-1; D remains ambiguous. Germline CDR1 GTSNPN, CDR2 SVGIG (reference sequence). V lost 3 bases and J 7 bases, leaving 10 bases between the germline ends. The CDR3 length is 12 residues. CDR3 protein: CAWRLPANEQFF. The CDR3 DNA is TGTGCCTGGAGATTACCCGCTAATGAGCAGTTCTTC.

This chain uses TRBV11-2 with TRBJ1-5; tentatively, D is TRBD1 (6 bases). Germline V lookup: CDR1 SGHAT, CDR2 FQNNGV. The V and J ends lost 3 bases and 2 bases respectively, with 8 bases between them. The CDR3 spans 14 residues. The CDR3 coding sequence is TGTGCCAGCAGCTTTCCAGGGGGCAATCAGCCCCAGCATTTT. Translated, it gives CASSFPGGNQPQHF. The full variable domain, in which reference TRBV11-2 and TRBJ1-5 provide the parts outside the CDR3, is EAGVAQSPRYKIIEKRQSVAFWCNPISGHATLYWYQQILGQGPKLLIQFQNNGVVDDSQLPKDRFSAERLKGVDSTLKIQPAKLEDSAVYLCASSFPGGNQPQHFGDGTRLSIL.

The V and J genes are TRBV6-5 and TRBJ1-1, with unresolved D. This CDR3 spans 16 amino acids. Germline CDR1 and CDR2: MNHEY and SVGAGI. V lost 4 bases and J 0 bases, leaving 15 bases between the germline ends. The CDR3 DNA reads TGTGCCAGCAGTTCCCTCTCCGGGTCCCTGAACACTGAAGCTTTCTTT. It is translated as CASSSLSGSLNTEAFF.

V is TRBV6-8 and J is TRBJ1-1; 8 bases are a match to TRBD1. In germline, CDR1 is MNHGY, CDR2 SAAAGT. The CDR3 length is 17 residues. The V and J ends lost 2 bases and 6 bases, in that order; junction bases with no gene match: 14. The CDR3 DNA sequence: TGTGCCAGCAGTTACCCGCTGACAGGGGCCTCCATAGCTGAAGCTTTCTTT. This translates into CASSYPLTGASIAEAFF.

V gene TRBV7-9 combines with J gene TRBJ1-4, with D possibly matching TRBD1 (5 bases). Germline lookup yields CDR1 SEHNR and CDR2 FQNEAQ (reference sequence). V dropped 0 bases and J dropped 3 bases, with 8 bases sitting between them. The CDR3 is made up of 15 amino acids. The CDR3 coding sequence is TGTGCCAGCAGCTTAGCCCAGGGTGCTAATGAAAAACTGTTTTTT. Residues: CASSLAQGANEKLFF.